The clone carrying this T cell receptor beta chain appeared once. Its cognate antigen is unknown. These data come from a study of T cells in localized non-small cell lung cancer. Sequencing was performed with immunoSEQ multiplex PCR; in TCRdb, only in-frame clones are kept and a portion is missing. The sample gives tens of thousands of clones, 87% of which show up once; 6.5% to 9% is in the top ten. CDR1 and CDR2 from the germline V gene are SGDLS and YYNGEE. The V and J ends lost 0 bases and 6 bases respectively, with 13 bases between them. This CDR3 has 15 amino acids. General study findings and limits: Adjacent lung held a median roughly 60 of the top 100 tumor clones. Because researchers sequenced only one region of the tumor, heterogeneity is still possible. Longer overall survival associated with higher blood T cell density; shorter survival with higher adjacent-lung clonality. Measurement of T cell clonality placed uninvolved adjacent lung highest, above the level in tumor.

The rearrangement joins TRBV9 to TRBJ2-1; D gene uncertain. The receptor's source is a woman aged 35 to 75 with stage I lung adenocarcinoma. The material sequenced was peripheral blood, taken before any cancer treatment. Written as DNA, the CDR3 is TGTGCCAGCAGCGTAGTATCTATAATGGGCAATGAGCAGTTCTTC. It is translated as CASSVVSIMGNEQFF.